This TCR beta chain was documented in a study of blood T cell repertoires in COVID-19. Across the whole study: PBMCs, B-cell-depleted T cells, or T cells were the source of the cDNA or gDNA that made up the material.

Per the original methods: Amplification of reference gene primers provided the estimated nucleated cell counts. Sequencing was performed with immunoSEQ multiplex PCR; in TCRdb, only in-frame clones are kept and a portion is missing. D and trimming were read from the DNA, whereas the V and J calls and clone size are those reported in that table. The sample comprises 40,000 to 65,000 clones, approximately 90% of which are singletons, and 2.5% to 3% rests with the top ten. Sequencing input: peripheral blood. This receptor was taken from a man older than 75 with acute or convalescent COVID-19.

The CDR3, as DNA: TGTGCCAGCAGTTTGAGGTTTAACTATGGCTACACCTTC. As protein: CASSLRFNYGYTF. V usage is TRBV12-3 or TRBV12-4 and J usage is TRBJ1-2, with no clear D. Trimming cost V 3 bases and J 1 base, with 6 bases left between them. The length of the CDR3 is 13 residues.